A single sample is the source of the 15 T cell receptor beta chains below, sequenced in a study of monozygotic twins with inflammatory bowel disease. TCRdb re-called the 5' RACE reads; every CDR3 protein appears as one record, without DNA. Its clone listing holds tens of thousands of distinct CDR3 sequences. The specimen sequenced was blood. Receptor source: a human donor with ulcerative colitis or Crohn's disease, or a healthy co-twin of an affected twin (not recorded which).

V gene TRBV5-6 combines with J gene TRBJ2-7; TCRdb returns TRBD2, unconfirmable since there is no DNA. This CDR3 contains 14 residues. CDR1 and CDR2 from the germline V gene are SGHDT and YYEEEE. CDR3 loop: CASSPRGGEYEQYF.

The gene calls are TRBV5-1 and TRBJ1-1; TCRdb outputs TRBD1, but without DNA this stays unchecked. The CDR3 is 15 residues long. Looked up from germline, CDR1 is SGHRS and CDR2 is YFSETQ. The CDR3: CASSWDGPRDTEAFF.

CDR3 region: CSARDQGDYGYTF. J is TRBJ1-2 and V is TRBV20-1; TCRdb gives TRBD1 as the D gene, but with no DNA this cannot be confirmed. The CDR3 has 13 amino acids. CDR1 and CDR2 (germline): DFQATT, SNEGSKA (reference sequence).

The CDR3 reads CSALPGDAQGQNEQFF. The chain employs TRBV20-1 and TRBJ2-1; TCRdb gives TRBD1 as the D gene, but with no DNA this cannot be confirmed. Germline loops: CDR1 DFQATT, CDR2 SNEGSKA (reference sequence). The CDR3 sequence is 16 residues long.

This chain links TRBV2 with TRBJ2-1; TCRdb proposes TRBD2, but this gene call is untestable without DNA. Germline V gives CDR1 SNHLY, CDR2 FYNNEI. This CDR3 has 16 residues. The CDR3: CASSGLAGGHNNEQFF.

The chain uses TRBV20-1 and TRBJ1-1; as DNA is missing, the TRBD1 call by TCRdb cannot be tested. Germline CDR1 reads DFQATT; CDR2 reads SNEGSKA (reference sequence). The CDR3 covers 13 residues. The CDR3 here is CSAETGANTEAFF.

The chain's CDR3 is CASREGVVPFYNEQFF. J is TRBJ2-1 and V is TRBV19; with no DNA, the TCRdb D assignment of TRBD1 cannot be verified. The germline gives CDR1 LNHDA, CDR2 SQIVND (reference sequence). The CDR3 sequence is 16 residues long.

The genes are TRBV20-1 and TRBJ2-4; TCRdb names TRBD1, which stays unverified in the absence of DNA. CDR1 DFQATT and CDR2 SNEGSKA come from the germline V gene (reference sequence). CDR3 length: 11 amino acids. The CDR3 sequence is CSAETGAIQYF.

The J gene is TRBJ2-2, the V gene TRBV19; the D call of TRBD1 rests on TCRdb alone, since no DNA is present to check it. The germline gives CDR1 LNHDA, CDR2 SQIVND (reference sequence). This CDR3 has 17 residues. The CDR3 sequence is CASSSLRDRDGTGELFF.

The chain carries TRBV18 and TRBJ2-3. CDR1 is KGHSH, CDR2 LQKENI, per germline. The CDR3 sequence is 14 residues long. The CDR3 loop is CASSPSVRPDTQYF.

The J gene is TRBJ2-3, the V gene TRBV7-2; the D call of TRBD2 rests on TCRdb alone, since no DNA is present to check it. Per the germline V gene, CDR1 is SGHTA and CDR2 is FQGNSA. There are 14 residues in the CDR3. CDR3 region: CASIAGVGRDTQYF.

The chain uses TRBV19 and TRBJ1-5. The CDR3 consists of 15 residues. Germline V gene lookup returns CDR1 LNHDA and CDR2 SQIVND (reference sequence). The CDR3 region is CASSPIAESNQPQHF.

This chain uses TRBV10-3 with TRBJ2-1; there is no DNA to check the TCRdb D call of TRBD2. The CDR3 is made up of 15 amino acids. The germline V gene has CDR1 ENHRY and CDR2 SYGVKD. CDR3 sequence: CATQDSGGARNEQFF.

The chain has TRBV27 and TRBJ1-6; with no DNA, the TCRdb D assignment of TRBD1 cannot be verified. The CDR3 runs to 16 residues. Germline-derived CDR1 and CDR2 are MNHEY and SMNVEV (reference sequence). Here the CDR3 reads CASSRQGFSYNSPLHF.

CDR3 residues: CAISESSYGYTF. The chain carries TRBV10-3 and TRBJ1-2. The germline gives CDR1 ENHRY, CDR2 SYGVKD. This CDR3 spans 12 amino acids.